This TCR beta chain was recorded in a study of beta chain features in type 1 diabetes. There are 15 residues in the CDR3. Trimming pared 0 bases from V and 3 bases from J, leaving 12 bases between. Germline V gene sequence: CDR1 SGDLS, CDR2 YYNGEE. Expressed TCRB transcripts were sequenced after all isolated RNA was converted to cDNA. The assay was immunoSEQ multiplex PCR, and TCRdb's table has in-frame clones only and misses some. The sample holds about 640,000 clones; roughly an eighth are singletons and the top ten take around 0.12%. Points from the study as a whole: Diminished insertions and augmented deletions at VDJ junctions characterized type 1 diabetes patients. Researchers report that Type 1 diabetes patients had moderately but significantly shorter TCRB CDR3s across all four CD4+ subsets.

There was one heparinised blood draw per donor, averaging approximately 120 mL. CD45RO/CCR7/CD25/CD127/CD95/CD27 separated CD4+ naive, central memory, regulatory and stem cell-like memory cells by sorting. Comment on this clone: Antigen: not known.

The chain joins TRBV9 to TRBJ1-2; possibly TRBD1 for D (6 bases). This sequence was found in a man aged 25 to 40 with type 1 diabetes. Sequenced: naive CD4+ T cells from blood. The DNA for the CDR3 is TGTGCCAGCAGCGTAGATCTGGGGGCGGACTATGGCTACACCTTC. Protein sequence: CASSVDLGADYGYTF. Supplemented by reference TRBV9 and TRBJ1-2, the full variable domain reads DSGVTQTPKHLITATGQRVTLRCSPRSGDLSVYWYQQSLDQGLQFLIQYYNGEERAKGNILERFSAQQFPDLHSELNLSSLELGDSALYFCASSVDLGADYGYTFGSGTRLTVV.